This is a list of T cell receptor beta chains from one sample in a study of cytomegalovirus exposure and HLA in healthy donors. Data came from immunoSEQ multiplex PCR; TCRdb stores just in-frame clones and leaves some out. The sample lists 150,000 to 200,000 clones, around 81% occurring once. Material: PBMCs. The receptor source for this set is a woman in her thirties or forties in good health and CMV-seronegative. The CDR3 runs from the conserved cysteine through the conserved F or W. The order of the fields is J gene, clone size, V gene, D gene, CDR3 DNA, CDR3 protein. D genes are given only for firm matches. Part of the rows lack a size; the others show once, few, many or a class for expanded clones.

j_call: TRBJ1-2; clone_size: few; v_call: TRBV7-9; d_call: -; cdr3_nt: TGTGCCAGCAGCTTAATAGAGGGCTATGGCTACACCTTC; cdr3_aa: CASSLIEGYGYTF
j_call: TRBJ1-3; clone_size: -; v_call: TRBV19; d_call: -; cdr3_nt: TGTGCCAGTAGTACCACCCAGGGAGGGCGGGACACCATATATTTT; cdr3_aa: CASSTTQGGRDTIYF
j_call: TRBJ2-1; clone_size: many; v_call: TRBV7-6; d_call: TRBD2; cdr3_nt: TGTGCCAGCAGCTTAGATGGGACTAGCAGCAATGAGCAGTTCTTC; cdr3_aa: CASSLDGTSSNEQFF
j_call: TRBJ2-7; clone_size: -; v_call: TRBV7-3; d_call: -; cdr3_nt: TGTGCCAGCAGCTCAAGAGAGTCCTACGAGCAGTACTTC; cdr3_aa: CASSSRESYEQYF
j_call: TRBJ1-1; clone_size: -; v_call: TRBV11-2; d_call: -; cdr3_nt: TGTGCCAGCAGCTTATTGGGAGTTTCGACAGAAGCTTTCTTT; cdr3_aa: CASSLLGVSTEAFF
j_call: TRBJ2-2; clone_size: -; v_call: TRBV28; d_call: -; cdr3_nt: TGTGCCAGCAGTTCGTACCGCACTAGCCAGAGGGACGGGGAGCTGTTTTTT; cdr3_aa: CASSSYRTSQRDGELFF
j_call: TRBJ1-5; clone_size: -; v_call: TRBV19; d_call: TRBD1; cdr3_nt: TGTGCCAGTATTCTGACAGGGGGTCTGTTAGGCAATCAGCCCCAGCATTTT; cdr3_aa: CASILTGGLLGNQPQHF
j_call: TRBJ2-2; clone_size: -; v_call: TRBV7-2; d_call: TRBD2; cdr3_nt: TGTGCCAGCAGCCTCGGACTAGCGAACACCGGGGAGCTGTTTTTT; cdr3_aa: CASSLGLANTGELFF
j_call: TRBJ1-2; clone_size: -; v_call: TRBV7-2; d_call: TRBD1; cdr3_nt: TGTGCCAGCAGCTTAACCCCTTCCGGGACAGGTCTCACCCCGGGTGGCTACACCTTC; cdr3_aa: CASSLTPSGTGLTPGGYTF
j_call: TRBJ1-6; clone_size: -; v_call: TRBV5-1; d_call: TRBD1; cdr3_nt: TGCGCCAGCAGCCCCGGGACAGCTAATTCACCCCTCCACTTT; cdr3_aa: CASSPGTANSPLHF
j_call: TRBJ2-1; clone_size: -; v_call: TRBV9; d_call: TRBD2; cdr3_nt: TGTGCCAGCAGCGTAACTAGCGGGAGTAGTAGTGAGCAGTTCTTC; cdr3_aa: CASSVTSGSSSEQFF
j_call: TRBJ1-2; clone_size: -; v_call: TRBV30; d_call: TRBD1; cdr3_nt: TGTGCCTGGAGCCAGCTCGGGACAGGGAATGGCTACACCTTC; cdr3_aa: CAWSQLGTGNGYTF
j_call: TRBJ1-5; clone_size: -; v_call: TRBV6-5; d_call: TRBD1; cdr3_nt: TGTGCCAGCAGTCCCGGACAGGGGGGCAATCAGCCCCAGCATTTT; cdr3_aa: CASSPGQGGNQPQHF
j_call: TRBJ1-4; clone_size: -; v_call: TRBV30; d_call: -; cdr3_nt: TGTGCCTGGAGTGTACCAGGGGAAGGCGGAAAACTGTTTTTT; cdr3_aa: CAWSVPGEGGKLFF
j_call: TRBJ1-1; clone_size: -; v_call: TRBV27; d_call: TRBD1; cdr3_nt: TGTGCCAGCAGACAGGGGGGTCACAACACTGAAGCTTTCTTT; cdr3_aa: CASRQGGHNTEAFF
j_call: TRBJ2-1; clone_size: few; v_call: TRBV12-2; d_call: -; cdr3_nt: TGTGCAAGTCGCTTACCACAGGAAACCCCCTGGGATATGTCGCAGTTCTTC; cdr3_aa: CASRLPQETPWDMSQFF
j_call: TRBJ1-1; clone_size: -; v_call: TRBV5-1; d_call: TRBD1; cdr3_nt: TGCGCCAGCAGCGGGGGGCAGGGGGCCACTGAAGCTTTCTTT; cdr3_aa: CASSGGQGATEAFF
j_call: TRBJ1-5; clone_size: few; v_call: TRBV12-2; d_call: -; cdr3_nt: TGTGCAAGTCGCTTAGCGCCGGACAGGGCCGGTCAGCCCCAGCATTTT; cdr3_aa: CASRLAPDRAGQPQHF
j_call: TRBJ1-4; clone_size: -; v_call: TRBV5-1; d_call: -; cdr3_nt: TGCGCCAGCAGCTCTACGGGGTATGGTGAAAAACTGTTTTTT; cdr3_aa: CASSSTGYGEKLFF
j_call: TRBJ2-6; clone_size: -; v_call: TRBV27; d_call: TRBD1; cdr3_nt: TGTGCCAGCAGTCAACAGGGGGCTGGGGCCAACGTCCTGACTTTC; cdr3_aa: CASSQQGAGANVLTF
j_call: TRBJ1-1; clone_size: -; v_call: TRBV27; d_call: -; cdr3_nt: TGTGCCAGCAGTTCCAAACAGAACACTGAAGCTTTCTTT; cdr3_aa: CASSSKQNTEAFF
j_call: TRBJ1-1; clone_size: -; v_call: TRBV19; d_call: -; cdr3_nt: TGTGCCAGTAGTATAGTTGAGGCCGCTGAAGCTTTCTTT; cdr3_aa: CASSIVEAAEAFF
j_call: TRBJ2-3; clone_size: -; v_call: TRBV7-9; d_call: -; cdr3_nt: TGTGCCAGCAGCTTAGAGGGACTCAACACAGATACGCAGTATTTT; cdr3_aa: CASSLEGLNTDTQYF
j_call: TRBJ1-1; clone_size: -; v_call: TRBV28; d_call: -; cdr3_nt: TGTGCCAGCAGTTTCATGGATCGGGGAGCTTTCTTT; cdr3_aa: CASSFMDRGAFF
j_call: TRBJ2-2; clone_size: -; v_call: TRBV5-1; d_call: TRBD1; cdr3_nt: TGCGCCAGCAGCTACCCCGGGACAGCCTACGAAGCGAACACCGGGGAGCTGTTTTTT; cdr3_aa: CASSYPGTAYEANTGELFF
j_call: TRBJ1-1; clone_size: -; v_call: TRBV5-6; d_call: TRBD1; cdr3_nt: TGTGCCAGCAGCTCGACCGGGACAGGGAACACTGAAGCTTTCTTT; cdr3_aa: CASSSTGTGNTEAFF
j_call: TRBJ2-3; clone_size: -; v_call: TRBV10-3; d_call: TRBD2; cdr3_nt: TGTGCCATCAGCCGCGCGACTAGCGGGAGGGGAGCAGATACGCAGTATTTT; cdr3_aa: CAISRATSGRGADTQYF
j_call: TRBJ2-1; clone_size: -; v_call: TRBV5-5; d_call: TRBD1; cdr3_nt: TGTGCCAGCAGCTTCGGGACAGGAAATTACAATGAGCAGTTCTTC; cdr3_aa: CASSFGTGNYNEQFF
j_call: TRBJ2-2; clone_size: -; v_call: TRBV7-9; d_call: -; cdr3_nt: TGTGCCAGCGGAATCTTCGGAGGGCGGAGCGGGGAGCTGTTTTTT; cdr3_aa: CASGIFGGRSGELFF
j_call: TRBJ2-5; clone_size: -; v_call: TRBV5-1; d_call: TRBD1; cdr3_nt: TGCGCCAGCAAACCTCGGGGCGGACAGGGCATCCAAGAGACCCAGTACTTC; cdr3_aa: CASKPRGGQGIQETQYF
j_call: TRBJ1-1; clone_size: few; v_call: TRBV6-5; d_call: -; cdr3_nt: TGTGCCAGCAGTCAACAACAGGGCCTCACTGAAGCTTTCTTT; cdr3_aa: CASSQQQGLTEAFF
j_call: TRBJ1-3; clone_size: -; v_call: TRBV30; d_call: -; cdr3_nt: TGTGCCTGGAGTGTGGACTCCTCTGGAAACACCATATATTTT; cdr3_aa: CAWSVDSSGNTIYF
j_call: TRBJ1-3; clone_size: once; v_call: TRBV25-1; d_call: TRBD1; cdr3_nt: TGTGCCAGCAGTGATCCCGGGACAGGGGACGGAAACACCATATATTTT; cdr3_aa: CASSDPGTGDGNTIYF
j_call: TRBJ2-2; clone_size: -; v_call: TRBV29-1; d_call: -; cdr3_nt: TGCAGCGTTGAATTTTGGCAGAACACCGGGGAGCTGTTTTTT; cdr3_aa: CSVEFWQNTGELFF
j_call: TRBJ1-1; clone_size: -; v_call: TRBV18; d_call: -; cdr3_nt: TGTGCCAGCTCACCGTCCCGTACTCTCACTGAAGCTTTCTTT; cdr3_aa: CASSPSRTLTEAFF
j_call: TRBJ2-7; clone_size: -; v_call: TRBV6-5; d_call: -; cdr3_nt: TGTGCCAGCAGTTACTCGCAAGCGGTAGGGGAGCAGTACTTC; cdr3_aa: CASSYSQAVGEQYF
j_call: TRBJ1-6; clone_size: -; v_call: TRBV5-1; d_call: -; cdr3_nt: TGCGCCAGCAGCCCGGACGGGAGCTCCTATAATTCACCCCTCCACTTT; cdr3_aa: CASSPDGSSYNSPLHF
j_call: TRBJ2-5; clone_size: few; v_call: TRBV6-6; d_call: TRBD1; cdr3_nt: TGTGCCAGCAGTTCCCAACAGGGGGACGAGACCCAGTACTTC; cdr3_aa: CASSSQQGDETQYF
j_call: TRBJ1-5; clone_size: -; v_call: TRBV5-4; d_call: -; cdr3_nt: TGTGCCAGCAGCTTGGCCGGGAGCAATCAGCCCCAGCATTTT; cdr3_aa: CASSLAGSNQPQHF
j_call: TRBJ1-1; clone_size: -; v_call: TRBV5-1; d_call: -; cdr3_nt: TGCGCCAGCAGCTCTGGACAGCCGAACACTGAAGCTTTCTTT; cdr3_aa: CASSSGQPNTEAFF
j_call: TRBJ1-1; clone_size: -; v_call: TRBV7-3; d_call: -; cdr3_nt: TGTGCCAGCAGCTTAATCGGGGGGGATATAGCCACTGAAGCTTTCTTT; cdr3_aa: CASSLIGGDIATEAFF
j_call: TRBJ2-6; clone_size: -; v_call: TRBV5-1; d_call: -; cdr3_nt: TGCGCCAGCAGCTTGAACAGCAACTCTGGGGCCAACGTCCTGACTTTC; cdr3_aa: CASSLNSNSGANVLTF
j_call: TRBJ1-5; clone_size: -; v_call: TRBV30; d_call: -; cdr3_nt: TGTGCCTGGAGCGCCGACAGGAATCAGCCCCAGCATTTT; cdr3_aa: CAWSADRNQPQHF
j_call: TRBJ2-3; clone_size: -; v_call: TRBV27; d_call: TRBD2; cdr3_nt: TGTGCCAGCAGTCAGCCTAGCGGGGCCACAGATACGCAGTATTTT; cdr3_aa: CASSQPSGATDTQYF
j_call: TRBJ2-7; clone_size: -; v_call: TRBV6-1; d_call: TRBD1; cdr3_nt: TGTGCCAGCGATCCTCCGGGACAGCCCTACGAGCAGTACTTC; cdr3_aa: CASDPPGQPYEQYF
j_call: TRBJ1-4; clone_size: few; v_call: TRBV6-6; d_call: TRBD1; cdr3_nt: TGTGCCAGCAGTCAGACCGGGACAGGAGGCGAAAAACTGTTTTTT; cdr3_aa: CASSQTGTGGEKLFF
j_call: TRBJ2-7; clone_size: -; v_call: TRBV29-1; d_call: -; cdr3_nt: TGCAGCGTTGTAGGAGGGCCGCTCTACGAGCAGTACTTC; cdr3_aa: CSVVGGPLYEQYF
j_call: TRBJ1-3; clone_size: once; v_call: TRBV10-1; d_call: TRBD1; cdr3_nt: TGCGCCAGCAGTGGAGGACAGGGATTCGGAAGAAACACCATATATTTT; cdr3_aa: CASSGGQGFGRNTIYF
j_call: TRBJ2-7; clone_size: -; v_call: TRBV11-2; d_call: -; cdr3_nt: TGTGCCAGCAGCTGGGGCAGGGGTTCCTACGAGCAGTACTTC; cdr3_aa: CASSWGRGSYEQYF
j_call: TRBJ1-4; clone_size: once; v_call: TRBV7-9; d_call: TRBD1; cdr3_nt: TGTGCCAGCACCTTAATTATCGGGACAGGGAATAATGAAAAACTGTTTTTT; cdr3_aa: CASTLIIGTGNNEKLFF
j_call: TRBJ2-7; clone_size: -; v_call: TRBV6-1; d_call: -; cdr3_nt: TGTGCCAGCGGGTTAGCGACCTACGAGCAGTACTTC; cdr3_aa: CASGLATYEQYF
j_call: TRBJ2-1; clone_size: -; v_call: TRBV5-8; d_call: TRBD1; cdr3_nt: TGTGCCAGCAGCTCCCCCGGGACAGGGGGGAATGAGCAGTTCTTC; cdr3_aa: CASSSPGTGGNEQFF
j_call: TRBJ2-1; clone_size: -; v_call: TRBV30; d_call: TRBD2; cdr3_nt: TGTGCCTGGAGTGCGCTAATGACTAGCGGTAAAATCAATGAGCAGTTCTTC; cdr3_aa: CAWSALMTSGKINEQFF
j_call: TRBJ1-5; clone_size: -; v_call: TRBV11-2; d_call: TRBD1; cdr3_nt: TGTGCCAGCAGCCCCGACAGGGGCGGTGGACAGCCCCAGCATTTT; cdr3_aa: CASSPDRGGGQPQHF
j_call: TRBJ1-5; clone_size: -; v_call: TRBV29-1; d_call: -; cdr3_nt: TGCAGCGTCAGACAGGGCAATCAGCCCCAGCATTTT; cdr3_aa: CSVRQGNQPQHF
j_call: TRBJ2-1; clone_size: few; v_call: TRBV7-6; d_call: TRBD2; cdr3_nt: TGTGCCAGCAGCTTACGCTCTAGCGGGACGAATGAGCAGTTCTTC; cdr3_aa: CASSLRSSGTNEQFF
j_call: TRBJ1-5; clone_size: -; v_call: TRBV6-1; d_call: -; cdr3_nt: TGTGCCAGCAGTGAAGTGGGGGGGCGACAGCCCCAGCATTTT; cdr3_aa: CASSEVGGRQPQHF